This T cell receptor (beta chain) was captured by sequencing in a study of technical replicates of blood from a handful of donors. The length of the CDR3 is 15 residues. The V end was cut by 3 bases, the J end by 2 bases, with 11 bases between. The germline V gene encodes CDR1 SEHNR and CDR2 FQNEAQ (reference sequence). Measured with immunoSEQ multiplex PCR; TCRdb has only the in-frame clones, and not every one. This table has some 80,000 clones, 85% to 95% appearing once. The sequenced sample was T cells isolated from PBMCs. This TCR was sampled from a human donor in good health. The V gene is TRBV7-9, the J gene TRBJ2-1; D might be TRBD1 (5 bases). CDR3 sequence (DNA): TGTGCCAGCAGCTTGAGAAGGGGAACCTACAATGAGCAGTTCTTC. Its protein product is CASSLRRGTYNEQFF.